This T cell receptor (beta chain) derives from a study of cytotoxic CD8 clonotypes in ibrutinib-treated CLL. Trimming shortened V by 1 base and J by 3 bases, and 16 bases separated the two germline ends. The CDR3 is made up of 16 amino acids. Per germline, CDR1 MGHRA and CDR2 YSYEKL. TCRdb's table, derived via immunoSEQ multiplex PCR, lists solely in-frame clones and lacks some. This sample has fewer than 400,000 clones, with approximately 67% found just once. This receptor was identified in a human donor with chronic lymphocytic leukemia. The rearrangement joins TRBV4-1 to TRBJ2-7; tentative D call: TRBD2 (6 bases). This material consisted of PBMCs, taken after 36 months of ibrutinib treatment. The CDR3 bases are TGCGCCAGCAGCCAAGGGCGGGGACGTTTTTACTACGAGCAGTACTTC. Protein product: CASSQGRGRFYYEQYF.